The clone carrying this T cell receptor beta chain appeared a single time. Its specificity is not known. The data stem from a study of long-term antiretroviral therapy in people with HIV. Findings and caveats of the study: Clonal expansions arising prior to ART prevailed in the repertoire at every time point. Absence of data on ART adherence, viral resistance or therapy changes was noted. HIV repertoires had narrower CDR3 length ranges than controls.

Run at survey level, the immunoSEQ assay was version v3.0. Assay: immunoSEQ multiplex PCR; the TCRdb copy retains only in-frame clones and omits some. Here the sample spans fewer than 40,000 clones, approximately 95% being singletons. V lost 6 bases to trimming and J lost 4 bases, with 18 bases between them. Germline lookup yields CDR1 LNHDA and CDR2 SQIVND (reference sequence). The length of the CDR3 is 15 residues. This sequence originates from a woman aged 45-60 years with HIV. The chain recombines TRBV19 with TRBJ2-5; D not certain. The source material was unsorted PBMCs, sampled approximately 5 years after starting antiretroviral therapy. The CDR3, as DNA: TGTGCCAGTAGCCTTTTCGGTACGGTGGGAGAGACCCAGTACTTC. Translation: CASSLFGTVGETQYF.